Presented here are 14 T cell receptor beta chains from one specimen sequenced in a study of blood T cell repertoires in COVID-19. TCRdb's copy holds only in-frame clones and misses some; the assay was immunoSEQ multiplex PCR. The table records 210,000 or so clones, 70% to 90% of them present only once. Sequencing was done on a sample of peripheral blood. Receptors originate from a woman aged 18-29 years who had recovered from COVID-19.

The chain has TRBV13 and TRBJ1-3; tentative D call: TRBD1 (5 bases). CDR1 is PRHDT, CDR2 FYEKMQ, per germline (reference sequence). V was trimmed by 0 bases and J by 1 base, leaving 13 bases between them. The CDR3 has 17 amino acids. CDR3 protein: CASSLGTLGASGNTIYF. The CDR3 DNA is TGTGCCAGCAGCTTAGGTACTTTAGGGGCGTCTGGAAACACCATATATTTT. The whole variable domain, remainder taken from reference TRBV13 and TRBJ1-3, is AAGVIQSPRHLIKEKRETATLKCYPIPRHDTVYWYQQGPGQDPQFLISFYEKMQSDKGSIPDRFSAQQFSDYHSELNMSSLELGDSALYFCASSLGTLGASGNTIYFGEGSWLTVV.

The J gene is TRBJ2-3, the V gene TRBV6-1, with 7 positions matching TRBD1. Germline V gene data show CDR1 as MNHNS and CDR2 as SASEGT. Germline trimming cut 3 bases from V and 4 bases from J; bases unmatched to any gene: 7. This CDR3 spans 15 amino acids. CDR3 nucleotides: TGTGCCAGCAGTGACCAGGAGACAGGGTCAGATACGCAGTATTTT. Its translation is CASSDQETGSDTQYF.

The V call is TRBV18, the J call TRBJ1-2, with TRBD1 matching 11 bases. CDR3 length: 15 residues. Germline loops: CDR1 KGHSH, CDR2 LQKENI. V shed 4 bases, J shed 6 bases, and the junction held 7 bases outside the gene matches. This CDR3 is CASSHPGTGGNGYTF. The CDR3 bases are TGTGCCAGCTCACACCCGGGGACAGGGGGGAATGGCTACACCTTC.

This chain connects TRBV5-4 to TRBJ2-1, with TRBD1 identical over 10 bases. J lost 7 bases, V lost 4 bases, and 2 bases had no gene match. Germline assignment: CDR1 SGHNT and CDR2 YYREEE (reference sequence). The CDR3 totals 13 residues. The CDR3 sequence is CASSVGQGNEQFF. The CDR3 DNA sequence: TGTGCCAGCAGCGTGGGACAGGGGAATGAGCAGTTCTTC.

The J gene is TRBJ2-7, the V gene TRBV5-1, with D maybe TRBD1 (6 bases). Trimming removed 2 bases from V and 2 bases from J, with 14 bases in between. CDR3 length equals 15 residues. Looked up from germline, CDR1 is SGHRS and CDR2 is YFSETQ. CDR3 sequence reads: CASSFDSSGAYEQYF. The CDR3 region has the DNA TGCGCCAGCAGCTTCGACAGTTCAGGGGCCTACGAGCAGTACTTC.

V is TRBV30 and J is TRBJ1-4, with D perhaps matching TRBD1 (6 bases). There are 13 residues in the CDR3. The V and J ends lost 4 bases and 7 bases respectively, with 13 bases between them. Looked up from germline, CDR1 is GTSNPN and CDR2 is SVGIG (reference sequence). Here the CDR3 DNA reads TGTGCCTGGAATACAGGGTCTGCTGAAAAACTGTTTTTT. This translates into CAWNTGSAEKLFF.

This sequence joins TRBV11-2 and TRBJ2-2, with D unresolved. The V gene's germline CDR1 is SGHAT and CDR2 FQNNGV. The length of the CDR3 is 15 residues. The V gene lost 2 bases and the J gene lost 0 bases, with 7 bases spanning the gap. CDR3 in amino acids: CASSLIPANTGELFF. Here the CDR3 DNA reads TGTGCCAGCAGCTTAATACCAGCGAACACCGGGGAGCTGTTTTTT.

The count of this clone is one. This chain uses TRBV2 with TRBJ1-3, with D perhaps matching TRBD1 (6 bases). With 6 bases removed from V and 0 bases from J, the gap between germline ends came to 18 bases. Germline values: CDR1 SNHLY, CDR2 FYNNEI. This CDR3 region has 17 residues. In DNA form, the CDR3 reads TGTGCCAGCAGGGCCACAGGGAGCAAAATCTCTGGAAACACCATATATTTT. This encodes CASRATGSKISGNTIYF.

The V call is TRBV7-7, the J call TRBJ2-5; 11 bases agree with TRBD2. The length of the CDR3 is 15 residues. CDR1 and CDR2 (germline): SSHAT, FNYEAQ (reference sequence). Unmatched junction bases numbered 5, after V lost 5 bases and J lost 3 bases. CDR3 loop: CASSPSGLAEETQYF. DNA for the CDR3: TGTGCCAGCAGCCCTTCGGGACTAGCGGAAGAGACCCAGTACTTC. The whole variable domain, remainder taken from reference TRBV7-7 and TRBJ2-5, is GAGVSQSPRYKVTKRGQDVTLRCDPISSHATLYWYQQALGQGPEFLTYFNYEAQPDKSGLPSDRFSAERPEGSISTLTIQRTEQRDSAMYRCASSPSGLAEETQYFGPGTRLLVL.

V usage is TRBV10-3 and J usage is TRBJ1-4; D possibly corresponds to TRBD1 (5 bases). Germline V CDR1 and CDR2: ENHRY, SYGVKD. The CDR3 runs to 12 residues. Trimming cost V 7 bases and J 8 bases, with 11 bases left between them. CDR3 amino acids: CAIKGIEEKLFF. CDR3 coding DNA: TGTGCCATCAAGGGGATAGAGGAAAAACTGTTTTTT.

V usage is TRBV4-1 and J usage is TRBJ2-2, with no clear D. V was clipped by 0 bases and J by 3 bases, with 11 bases between them. This CDR3 has 16 amino acids. The V gene's germline CDR1 is MGHRA and CDR2 YSYEKL. The CDR3 nucleotides are TGCGCCAGCAGCCAAGAATCTCTAGTCTACACCGGGGAGCTGTTTTTT. Translation: CASSQESLVYTGELFF.

Worth noting for this clone: Other nucleotide sequences in the sample specify the same CDR3. This sequence joins TRBV5-4 and TRBJ2-5; tentative D call: TRBD2 (6 bases). Germline V gives CDR1 SGHNT, CDR2 YYREEE (reference sequence). The CDR3 spans 12 residues. V lost 3 bases to trimming and J lost 4 bases, with 7 bases between them. The CDR3 DNA is TGTGCCAGCAGCTCGACTAGAGAGACCCAGTACTTC. This gives the protein CASSSTRETQYF.

The rearrangement uses TRBV7-9 and TRBJ2-2; 9 bases line up with TRBD2. The CDR3 loop spans 15 amino acids. The V segment lost 4 bases and the J segment 3 bases; nucleotides outside the gene matches: 3. The germline gives CDR1 SEHNR, CDR2 FQNEAQ (reference sequence). In DNA, the CDR3 is TGTGCCAGCAGCTCAACTAGCGGGTACACCGGGGAGCTGTTTTTT. Protein sequence: CASSSTSGYTGELFF. The whole variable domain, remainder taken from reference TRBV7-9 and TRBJ2-2, is DTGVSQNPRHKITKRGQNVTFRCDPISEHNRLYWYRQTLGQGPEFLTYFQNEAQLEKSRLLSDRFSAERPKGSFSTLEIQRTEQGDSAMYLCASSSTSGYTGELFFGEGSRLTVL.

CDR3 DNA: TGCAGTGCTCCTCTGGAGGTGGGAGCTTTCTTT. This sequence encodes CSAPLEVGAFF. The chain is built from TRBV20-1 and TRBJ1-1; D is undetermined. Looked up from germline, CDR1 is DFQATT and CDR2 is SNEGSKA (reference sequence). V was shortened by 5 bases and J by 10 bases, with 14 bases between the two germline ends. The CDR3 has 11 amino acids.